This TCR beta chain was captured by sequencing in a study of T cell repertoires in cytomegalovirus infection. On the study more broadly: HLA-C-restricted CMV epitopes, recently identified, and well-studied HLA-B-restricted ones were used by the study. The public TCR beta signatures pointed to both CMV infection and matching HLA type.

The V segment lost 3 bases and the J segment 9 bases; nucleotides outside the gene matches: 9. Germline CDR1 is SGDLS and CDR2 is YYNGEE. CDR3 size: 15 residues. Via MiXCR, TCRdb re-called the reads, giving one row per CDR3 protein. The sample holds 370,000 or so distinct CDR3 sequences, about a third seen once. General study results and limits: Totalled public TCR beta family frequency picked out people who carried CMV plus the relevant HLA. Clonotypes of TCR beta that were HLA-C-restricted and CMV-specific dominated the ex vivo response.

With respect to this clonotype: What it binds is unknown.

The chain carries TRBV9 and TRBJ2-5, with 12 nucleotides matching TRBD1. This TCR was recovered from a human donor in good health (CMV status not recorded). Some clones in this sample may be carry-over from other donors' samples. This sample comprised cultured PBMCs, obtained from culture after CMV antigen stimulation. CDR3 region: CASSGPGTGGTAQYF. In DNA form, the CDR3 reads TGTGCCAGCAGCGGCCCCGGGACAGGGGGCACAGCCCAGTACTTC.